What follows describes a single T cell receptor beta chain. Its antigen target is currently unknown. Diagnosis of CVID followed standard criteria, namely serum IgG, IgA and/or IgM below the normal range together with specific antibody deficiency. There were 40 to 50 subjects in the CVID group (roughly 30 male and 15 or so female), ranging in age from about 9 to 65 years, with a mean age of roughly 40. Both CVID patients and healthy controls were predominantly of Caucasian heritage. At the time of study participation, every CVID subject had been on replacement immunoglobulin therapy for at least one year. At blood collection, none of the CVID subjects was ill or on immunomodulatory or immunosuppressive medication. From each donor, roughly 4.5 to 8.5 ml of heparinized peripheral whole blood was collected. Genomic DNA from adults with common variable immune deficiency (CVID) and from healthy adult controls was used to sequence TCRbeta CDR3 repertoires. Diluted blood was density-centrifuged over Hypaque 1077 or Ficoll-Paque to isolate peripheral blood mononuclear cells. Unsorted mononuclear cells served as the source of genomic DNA, which was extracted either by Qiagen column purification or by a centrifugation-based method.

The data stem from a study of T cell clonality in common variable immunodeficiency (dated by TCRdb to between 2014 and 2016). Broader findings and caveats from the paper: The authors noted that sequencing repertoires of T cell subpopulations would be needed to clarify what caused the increased clonality in CVID. Increased TCRbeta clonality was found in CVID subjects compared with healthy controls (t-test p = 0.018), with the increase being most characteristic of about a third of subjects. Fewer deletions and N-nucleotide insertions were reportedly observed in CVID TCRbeta sequences, and highly modified clones with 13 or more V deletions were reportedly absent from CVID TCRbeta sequences. Patient heterogeneity within the CVID cohort put limits on correlating repertoire features with clinical complications. Even though DNA input was equal, the average per sample came to some 90,000 unique sequences for controls compared with 25,000 to 40,000 for CVID samples. Fewer TCRbeta clones were shared among CVID subjects than among healthy controls (p < 0.0001).

For sequencing input, CVID and control samples contributed equivalent amounts of genomic DNA. For every sample, a 60 bp segment covering the rearranged TCRbeta CDR3 region was amplified and then sequenced. The immunoSEQ assay, a bias-corrected multiplex PCR combined with high-throughput sequencing, was used to amplify TCRbeta. On the study's bioinformatics: Every unique nucleotide sequence was considered a clone and was annotated with V, D and J genes, copy number and frequency. Sequences were labeled productive if in frame, and non-productive if out of frame or containing stop codons. As previously described, clonality was computed from Shannon's entropy. The predicted amino acid sequences of productive clones were used to derive mean CDR3 Kyte-Doolittle hydropathy. Hierarchical clustering of scaled V gene usage was performed with the R hclust function using Manhattan distance and complete linkage. Clone sharing by CDR3 amino acid sequence was assessed by resampling 12 repertoires per group over 100 rounds. The repertoires were searched for over 60 published EBV-specific TCRbeta sequences and a few hundred published CMV-specific TCRbeta sequences. After a couple of CVID samples that produced fewer than 10,000 sequences were dropped from the analysis, roughly 42 CVID repertoires remained. TCRdb retrieved this table from immuneACCESS and kept in-frame rearrangements only. Not all clones are present; in checked studies, unresolved V genes account for under half, and no reason is known for the remainder. For V, J and clone size, that table is used; D and trimming come from the DNA. This sample's listing comprises fewer than 20,000 clones. Of the sample, roughly 4.5% is held by the ten largest clones.

The clonotype originates from a human donor with common variable immunodeficiency. The sequenced sample was peripheral blood mononuclear cells.

CDR3 loop: CASSLDGTPLETQYF. The DNA read from the CDR3 is TGCGCCAGCAGCTTAGATGGGACTCCCCTAGAGACC. The chain is encoded by TRBV5-1 joined to TRBJ2-5; the D gene is perhaps TRBD2, on 6 matching bases. Read data end 3 residues before the CDR3 end; the end is taken from the germline J gene. The germline V gene sets CDR1 to SGHRS and CDR2 to YFSETQ. The junction carries 15 bases between V and J, which are trimmed by 2 bases and 4 bases respectively. The CDR3 goes from the cysteine to the phenylalanine over 15 residues. Part of the CDR3 DNA is given, 36 bases translated from base 1.